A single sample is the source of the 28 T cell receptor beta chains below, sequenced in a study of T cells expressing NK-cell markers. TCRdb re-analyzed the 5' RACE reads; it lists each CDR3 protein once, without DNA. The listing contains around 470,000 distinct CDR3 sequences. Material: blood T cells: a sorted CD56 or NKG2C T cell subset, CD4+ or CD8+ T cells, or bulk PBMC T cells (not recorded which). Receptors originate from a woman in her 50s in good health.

This chain's CDR3 is CASSTTSGNDIQYF. The V and J genes are TRBV19 and TRBJ2-4; TCRdb lists TRBD2, though no DNA is available to test this call. Germline CDR1 reads LNHDA; CDR2 reads SQIVND (reference sequence). CDR3 size: 14 residues.

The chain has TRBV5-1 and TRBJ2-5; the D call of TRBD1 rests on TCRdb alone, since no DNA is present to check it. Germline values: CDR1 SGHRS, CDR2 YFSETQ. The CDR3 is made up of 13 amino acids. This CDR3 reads CASAPRSSETQYF.

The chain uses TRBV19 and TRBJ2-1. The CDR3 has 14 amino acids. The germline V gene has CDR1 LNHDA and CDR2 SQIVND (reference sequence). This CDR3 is CASSIPGALDEQFF.

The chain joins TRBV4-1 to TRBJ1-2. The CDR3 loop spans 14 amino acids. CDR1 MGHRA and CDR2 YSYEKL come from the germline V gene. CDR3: CASSQGKWDYGYTF.

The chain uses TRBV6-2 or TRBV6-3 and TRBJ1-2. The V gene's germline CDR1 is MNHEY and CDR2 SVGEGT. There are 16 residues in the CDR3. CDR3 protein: CASSDSRRRGDYGYTF.

The CDR3 loop is CASSPTQILYQPQHF. This chain links TRBV12-3 or TRBV12-4 with TRBJ1-5. CDR3 length: 15 residues.

CDR3 sequence: CASSRGSTNEKLFF. V usage is TRBV7-9 and J usage is TRBJ1-4. The CDR3 is 14 amino acids. Germline-derived CDR1 and CDR2 are SEHNR and FQNEAQ (reference sequence).

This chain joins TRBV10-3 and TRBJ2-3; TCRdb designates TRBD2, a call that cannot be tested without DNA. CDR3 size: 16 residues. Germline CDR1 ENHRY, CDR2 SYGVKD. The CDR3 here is CAISSPTSGRTDTQYF.

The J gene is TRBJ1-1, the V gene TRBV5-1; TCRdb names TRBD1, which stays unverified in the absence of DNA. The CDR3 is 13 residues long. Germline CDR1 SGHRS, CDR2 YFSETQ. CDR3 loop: CASSSSGGTEAFF.

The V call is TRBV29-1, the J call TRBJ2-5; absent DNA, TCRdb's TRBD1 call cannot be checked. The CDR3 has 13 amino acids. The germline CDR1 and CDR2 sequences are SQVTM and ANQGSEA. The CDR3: CSVDVQGAKTQYF.

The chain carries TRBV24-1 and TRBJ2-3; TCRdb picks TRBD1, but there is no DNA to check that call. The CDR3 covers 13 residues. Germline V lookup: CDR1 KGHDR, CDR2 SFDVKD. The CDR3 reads CATSVQGAGTQYF.

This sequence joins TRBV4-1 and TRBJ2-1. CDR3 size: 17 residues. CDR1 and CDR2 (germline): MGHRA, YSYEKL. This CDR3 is CASSEEGARSSYNEQFF.

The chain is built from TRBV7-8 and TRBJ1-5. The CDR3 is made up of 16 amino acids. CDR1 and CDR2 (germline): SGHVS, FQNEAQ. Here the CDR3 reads CASSQSPGNGNQPQHF.

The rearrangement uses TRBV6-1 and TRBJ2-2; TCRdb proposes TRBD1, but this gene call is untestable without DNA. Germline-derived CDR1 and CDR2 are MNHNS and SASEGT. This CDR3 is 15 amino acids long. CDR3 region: CASISRTTNTGELFF.

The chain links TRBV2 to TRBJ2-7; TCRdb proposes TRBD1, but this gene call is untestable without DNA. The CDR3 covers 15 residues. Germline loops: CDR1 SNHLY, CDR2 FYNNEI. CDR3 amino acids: CASSGLRTGGYEQYF. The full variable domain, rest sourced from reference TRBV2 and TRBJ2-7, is EPEVTQTPSHQVTQMGQEVILRCVPISNHLYFYWYRQILGQKVEFLVSFYNNEISEKSEIFDDQFSVERPDGSNFTLKIRSTKLEDSAMYFCASSGLRTGGYEQYFGPGTRLTVT.

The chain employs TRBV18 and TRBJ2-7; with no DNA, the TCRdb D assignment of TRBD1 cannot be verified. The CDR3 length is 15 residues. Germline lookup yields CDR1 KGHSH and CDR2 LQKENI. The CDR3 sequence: CASSLRASQTHEQYF. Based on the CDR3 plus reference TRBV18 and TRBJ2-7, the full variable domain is NAGVMQNPRHLVRRRGQEARLRCSPMKGHSHVYWYRQLPEEGLKFMVYLQKENIIDESGMPKERFSAEFPKEGPSILRIQQVVRGDSAAYFCASSLRASQTHEQYFGPGTRLTVT.

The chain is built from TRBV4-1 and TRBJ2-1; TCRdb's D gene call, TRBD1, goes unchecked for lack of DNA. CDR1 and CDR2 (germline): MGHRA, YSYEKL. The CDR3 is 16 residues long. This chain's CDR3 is CASSQGRGFTYNEQFF.

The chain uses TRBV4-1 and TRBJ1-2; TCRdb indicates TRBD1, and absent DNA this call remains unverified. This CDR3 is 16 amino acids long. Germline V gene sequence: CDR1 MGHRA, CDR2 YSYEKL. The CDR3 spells CASSQADRGTNYGYTF.

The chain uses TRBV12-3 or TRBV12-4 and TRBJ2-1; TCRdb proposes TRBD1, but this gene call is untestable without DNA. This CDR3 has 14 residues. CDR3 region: CASNTVSLSGEQFF.

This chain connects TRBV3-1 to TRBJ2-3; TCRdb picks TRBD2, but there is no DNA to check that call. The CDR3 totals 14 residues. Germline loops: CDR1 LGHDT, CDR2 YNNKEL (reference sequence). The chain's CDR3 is CASSQVLGRDTQYF.

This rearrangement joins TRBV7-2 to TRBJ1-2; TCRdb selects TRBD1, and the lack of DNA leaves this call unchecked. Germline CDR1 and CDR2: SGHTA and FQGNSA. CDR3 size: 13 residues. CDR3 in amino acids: CASSLSQGIGYTF.

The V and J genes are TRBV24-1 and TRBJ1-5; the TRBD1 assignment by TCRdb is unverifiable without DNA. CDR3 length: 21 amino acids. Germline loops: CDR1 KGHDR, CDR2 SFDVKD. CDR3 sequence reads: CATSDLRRGQGVSGSNQPQHF.

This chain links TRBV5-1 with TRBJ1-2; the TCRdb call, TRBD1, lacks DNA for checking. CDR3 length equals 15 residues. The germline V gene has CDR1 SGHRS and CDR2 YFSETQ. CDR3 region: CASSLGPREPAGYTF.

Here the CDR3 reads CASSGTSGRAMEQFF. V gene TRBV4-1 combines with J gene TRBJ2-1; there is no DNA to check the TCRdb D call of TRBD2. The CDR3 sequence is 15 residues long. Germline lookup yields CDR1 MGHRA and CDR2 YSYEKL.

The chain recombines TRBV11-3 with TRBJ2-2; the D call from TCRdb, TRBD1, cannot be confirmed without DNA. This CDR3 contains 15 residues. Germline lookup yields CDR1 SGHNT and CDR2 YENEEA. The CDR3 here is CASSLVSGDPGELFF.

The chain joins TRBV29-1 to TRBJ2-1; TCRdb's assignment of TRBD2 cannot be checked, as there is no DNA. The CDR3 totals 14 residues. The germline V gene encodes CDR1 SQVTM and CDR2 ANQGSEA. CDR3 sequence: CSEWTSGTEPKEFF.

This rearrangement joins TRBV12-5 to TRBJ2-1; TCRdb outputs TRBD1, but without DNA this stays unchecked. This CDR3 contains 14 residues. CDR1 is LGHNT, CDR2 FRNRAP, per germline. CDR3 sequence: CASGLTGWSGEQFF.

CDR3 residues: CASSLPAGGGTDTQYF. The chain combines TRBV11-3 with TRBJ2-3; absent DNA, TCRdb's TRBD2 call cannot be checked. In germline, CDR1 is SGHNT, CDR2 YENEEA. The CDR3 is made up of 16 amino acids.